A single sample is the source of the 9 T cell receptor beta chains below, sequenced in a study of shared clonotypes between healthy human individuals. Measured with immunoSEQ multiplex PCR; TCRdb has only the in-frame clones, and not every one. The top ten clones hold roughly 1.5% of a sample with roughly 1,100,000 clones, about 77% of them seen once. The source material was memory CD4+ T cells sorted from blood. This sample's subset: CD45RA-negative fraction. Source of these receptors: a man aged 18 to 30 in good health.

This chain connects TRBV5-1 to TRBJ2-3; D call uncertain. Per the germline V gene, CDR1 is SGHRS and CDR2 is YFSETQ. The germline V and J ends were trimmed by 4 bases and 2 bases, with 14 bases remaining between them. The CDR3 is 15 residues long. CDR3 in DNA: TGCGCCAGCAGCCCGGATTCAGGATACACAGATACGCAGTATTTT. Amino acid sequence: CASSPDSGYTDTQYF.

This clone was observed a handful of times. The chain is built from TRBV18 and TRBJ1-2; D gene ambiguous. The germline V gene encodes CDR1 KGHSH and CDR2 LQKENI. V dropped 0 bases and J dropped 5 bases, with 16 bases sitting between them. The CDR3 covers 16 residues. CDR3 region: CASSPPGATGGYGYTF. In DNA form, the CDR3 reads TGTGCCAGCTCACCACCAGGAGCGACGGGAGGGTATGGCTACACCTTC.

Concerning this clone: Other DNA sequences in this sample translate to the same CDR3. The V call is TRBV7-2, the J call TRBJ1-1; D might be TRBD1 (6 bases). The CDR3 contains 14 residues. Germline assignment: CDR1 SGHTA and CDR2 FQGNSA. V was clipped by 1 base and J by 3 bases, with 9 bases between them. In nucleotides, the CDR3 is TGTGCCAGCAGCTTAGGGGGGGCGGACACTGAAGCTTTCTTT. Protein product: CASSLGGADTEAFF. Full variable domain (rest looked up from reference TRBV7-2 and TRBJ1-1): GAGVSQSPSNKVTEKGKDVELRCDPISGHTALYWYRQSLGQGLEFLIYFQGNSAPDKSGLPSDRFSAERTGGSVSTLTIQRTQQEDSAVYLCASSLGGADTEAFFGQGTRLTVV.

This CDR3 reads CASSRSGPYNEQFF. CDR3 coding DNA: TGTGCCAGCAGTCGTAGCGGGCCCTACAATGAGCAGTTCTTC. This chain joins TRBV6-1 and TRBJ2-1; TRBD2 matches at 7 bases. The V gene end was trimmed by 5 bases and the J gene end by 2 bases; junction bases not matched to a gene: 3. CDR3 length equals 14 residues. CDR1 and CDR2 (germline): MNHNS, SASEGT.

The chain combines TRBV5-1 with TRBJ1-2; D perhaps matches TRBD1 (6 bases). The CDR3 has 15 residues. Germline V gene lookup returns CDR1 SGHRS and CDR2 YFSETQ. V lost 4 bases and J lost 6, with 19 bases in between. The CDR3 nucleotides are TGCGCCAGCAGCCCTCGGGACATTAGGCTCAATGGCTACACCTTC. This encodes CASSPRDIRLNGYTF.

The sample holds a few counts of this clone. This chain's CDR3 is CASSPGSGSSYEQYF. The CDR3 DNA is TGTGCCAGCAGCCCCGGAAGCGGGAGCTCCTACGAGCAGTACTTC. The V gene is TRBV7-9, the J gene TRBJ2-7, with 8 bases lining up with TRBD2. Germline V gene data show CDR1 as SEHNR and CDR2 as FQNEAQ (reference sequence). After removal of 5 bases from V and 0 bases from J, the junction contained 6 bases not matched to a gene. The CDR3 has 15 amino acids.

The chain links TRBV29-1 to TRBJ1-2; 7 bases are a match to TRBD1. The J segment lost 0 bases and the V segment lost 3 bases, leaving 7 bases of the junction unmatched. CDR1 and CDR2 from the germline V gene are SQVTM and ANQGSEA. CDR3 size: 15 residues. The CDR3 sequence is CSVDPRGSANYGYTF. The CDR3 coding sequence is TGCAGCGTTGATCCCAGGGGGTCCGCTAACTATGGCTACACCTTC.

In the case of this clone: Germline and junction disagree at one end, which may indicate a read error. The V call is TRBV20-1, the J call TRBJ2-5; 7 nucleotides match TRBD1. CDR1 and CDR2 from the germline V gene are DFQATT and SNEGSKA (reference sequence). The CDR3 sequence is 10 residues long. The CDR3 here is CSAPGDRRDF. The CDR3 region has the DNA TGCAGTGCTCCCGGGGACAGACGGGACTTC.

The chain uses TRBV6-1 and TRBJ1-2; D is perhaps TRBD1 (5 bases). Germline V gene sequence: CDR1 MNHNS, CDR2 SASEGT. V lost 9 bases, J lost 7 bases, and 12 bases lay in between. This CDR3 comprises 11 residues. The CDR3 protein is CASEEGVGYTF. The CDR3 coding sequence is TGTGCCAGTGAGGAAGGGGTTGGCTACACCTTC.